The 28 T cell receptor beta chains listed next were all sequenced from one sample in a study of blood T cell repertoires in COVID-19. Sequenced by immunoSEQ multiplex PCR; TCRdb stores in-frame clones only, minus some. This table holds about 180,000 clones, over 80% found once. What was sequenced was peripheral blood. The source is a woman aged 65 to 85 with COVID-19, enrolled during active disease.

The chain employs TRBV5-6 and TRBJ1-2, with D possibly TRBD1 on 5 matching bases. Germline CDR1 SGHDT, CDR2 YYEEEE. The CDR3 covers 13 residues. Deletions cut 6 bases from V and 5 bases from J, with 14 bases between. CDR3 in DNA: TGTGCCAGCACCCGCCAGGGACTTTATGGCTACACCTTC. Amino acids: CASTRQGLYGYTF.

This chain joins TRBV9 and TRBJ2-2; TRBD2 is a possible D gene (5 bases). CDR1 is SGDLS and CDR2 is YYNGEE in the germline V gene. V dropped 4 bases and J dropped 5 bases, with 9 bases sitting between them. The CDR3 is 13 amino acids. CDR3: CASSSRRTGELFF. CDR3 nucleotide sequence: TGTGCCAGCAGCTCCCGGAGGACCGGGGAGCTGTTTTTT.

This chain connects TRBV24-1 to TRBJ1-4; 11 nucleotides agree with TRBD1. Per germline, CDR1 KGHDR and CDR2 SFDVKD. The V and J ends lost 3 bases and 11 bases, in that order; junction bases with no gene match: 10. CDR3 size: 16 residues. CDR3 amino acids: CATSDAGTGGVGKLFF. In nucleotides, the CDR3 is TGTGCCACCAGTGATGCCGGGACAGGGGGAGTAGGGAAACTGTTTTTT.

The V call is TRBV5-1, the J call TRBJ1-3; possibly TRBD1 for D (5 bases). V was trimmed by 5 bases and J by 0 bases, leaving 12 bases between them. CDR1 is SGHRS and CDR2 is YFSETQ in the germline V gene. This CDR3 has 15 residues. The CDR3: CASSEQATSGNTIYF. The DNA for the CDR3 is TGCGCCAGCAGTGAACAGGCTACCTCTGGAAACACCATATATTTT.

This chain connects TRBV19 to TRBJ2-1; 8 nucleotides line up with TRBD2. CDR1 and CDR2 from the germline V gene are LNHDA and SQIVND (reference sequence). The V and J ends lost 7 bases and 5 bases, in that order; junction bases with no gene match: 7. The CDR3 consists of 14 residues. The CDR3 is CASNGRVVNNEQFF. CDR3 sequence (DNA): TGTGCCAGTAACGGGAGGGTAGTCAACAATGAGCAGTTCTTC.

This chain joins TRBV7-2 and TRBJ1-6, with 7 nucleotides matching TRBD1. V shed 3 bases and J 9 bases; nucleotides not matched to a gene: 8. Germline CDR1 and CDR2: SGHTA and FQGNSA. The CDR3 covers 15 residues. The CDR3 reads CASSFLTGSVSPLHF. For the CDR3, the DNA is TGTGCCAGCAGCTTTTTGACAGGGTCAGTTTCACCCCTCCACTTT.

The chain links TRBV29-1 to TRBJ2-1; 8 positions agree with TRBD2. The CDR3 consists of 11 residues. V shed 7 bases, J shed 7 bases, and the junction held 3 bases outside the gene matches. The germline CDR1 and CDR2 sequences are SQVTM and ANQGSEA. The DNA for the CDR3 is TGCAGCGGCGGGGGGCCAAATGAGCAGTTCTTC. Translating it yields CSGGGPNEQFF.

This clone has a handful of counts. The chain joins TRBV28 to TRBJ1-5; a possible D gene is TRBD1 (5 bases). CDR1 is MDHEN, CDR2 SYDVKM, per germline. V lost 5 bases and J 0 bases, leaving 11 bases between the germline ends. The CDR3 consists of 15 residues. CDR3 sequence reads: CASSPTVYSNQPQHF. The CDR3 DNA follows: TGTGCCAGCAGTCCGACAGTTTATAGCAATCAGCCCCAGCATTTT.

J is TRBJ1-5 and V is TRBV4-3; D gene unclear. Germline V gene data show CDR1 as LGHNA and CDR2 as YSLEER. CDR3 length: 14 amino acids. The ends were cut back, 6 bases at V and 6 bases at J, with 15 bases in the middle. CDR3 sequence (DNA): TGCGCCAGCAGTAACGACGGCGGTGCTCAGCCCCAGCATTTT. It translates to CASSNDGGAQPQHF.

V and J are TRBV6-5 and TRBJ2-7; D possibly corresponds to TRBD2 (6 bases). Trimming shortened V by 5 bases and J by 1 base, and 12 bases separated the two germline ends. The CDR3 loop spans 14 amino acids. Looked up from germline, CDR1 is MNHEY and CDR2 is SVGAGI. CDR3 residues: CASSRRDLSYEQYF. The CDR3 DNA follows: TGTGCCAGCAGTCGTCGGGACTTATCCTACGAGCAGTACTTC.

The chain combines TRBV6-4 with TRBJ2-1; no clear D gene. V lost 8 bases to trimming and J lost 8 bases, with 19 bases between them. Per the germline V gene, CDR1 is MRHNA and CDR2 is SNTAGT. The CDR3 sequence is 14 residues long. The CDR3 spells CASPSETVFDEQFF. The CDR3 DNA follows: TGTGCCAGCCCTTCGGAGACCGTGTTCGATGAGCAGTTCTTC.

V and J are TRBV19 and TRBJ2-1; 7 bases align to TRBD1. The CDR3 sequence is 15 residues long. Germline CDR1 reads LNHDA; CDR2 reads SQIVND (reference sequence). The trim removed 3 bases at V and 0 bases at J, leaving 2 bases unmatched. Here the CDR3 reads CASSIPGGSYNEQFF. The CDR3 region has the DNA TGTGCCAGTAGTATCCCAGGGGGCTCCTACAATGAGCAGTTCTTC. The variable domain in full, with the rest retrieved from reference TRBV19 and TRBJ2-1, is DGGITQSPKYLFRKEGQNVTLSCEQNLNHDAMYWYRQDPGQGLRLIYYSQIVNDFQKGDIAEGYSVSREKKESFPLTVTSAQKNPTAFYLCASSIPGGSYNEQFFGPGTRLTVL.

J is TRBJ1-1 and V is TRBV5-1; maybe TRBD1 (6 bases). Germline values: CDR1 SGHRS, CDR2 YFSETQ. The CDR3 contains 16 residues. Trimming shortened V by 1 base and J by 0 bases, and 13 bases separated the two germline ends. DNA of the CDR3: TGCGCCAGCAGCTTGTCCGACAGGAACATGAACACTGAAGCTTTCTTT. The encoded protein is CASSLSDRNMNTEAFF.

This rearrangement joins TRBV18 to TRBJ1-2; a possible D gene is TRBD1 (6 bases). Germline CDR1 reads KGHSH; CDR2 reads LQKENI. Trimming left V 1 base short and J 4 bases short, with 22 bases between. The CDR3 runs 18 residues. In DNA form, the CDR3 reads TGTGCCAGCTCACCACGGACAGCGAGAATCTCCGGATCCTATGGCTACACCTTC. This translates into CASSPRTARISGSYGYTF.

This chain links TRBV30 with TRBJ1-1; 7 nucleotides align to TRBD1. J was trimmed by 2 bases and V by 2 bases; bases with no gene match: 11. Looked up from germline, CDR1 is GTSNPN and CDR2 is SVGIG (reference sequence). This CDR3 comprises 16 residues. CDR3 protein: CAWSFRNRGANTEAFF. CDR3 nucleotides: TGTGCCTGGAGTTTTCGCAACAGGGGCGCAAACACTGAAGCTTTCTTT.

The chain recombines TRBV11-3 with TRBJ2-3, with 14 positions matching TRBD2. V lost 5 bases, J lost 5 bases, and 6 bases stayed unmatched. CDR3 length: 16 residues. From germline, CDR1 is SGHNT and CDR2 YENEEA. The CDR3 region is CASSARLAGGEDTQYF. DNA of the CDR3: TGTGCCAGCAGCGCCCGACTAGCGGGAGGGGAAGATACGCAGTATTTT.

CDR3 protein: CASSPWPTGELFF. The DNA for the CDR3 is TGTGCCAGCAGCCCCTGGCCAACCGGGGAGCTGTTTTTT. This chain joins TRBV27 and TRBJ2-2; D remains unclear. V was shortened by 6 bases and J by 5 bases, with 10 bases between the two germline ends. CDR1 is MNHEY and CDR2 is SMNVEV in the germline V gene (reference sequence). The CDR3 contains 13 residues.

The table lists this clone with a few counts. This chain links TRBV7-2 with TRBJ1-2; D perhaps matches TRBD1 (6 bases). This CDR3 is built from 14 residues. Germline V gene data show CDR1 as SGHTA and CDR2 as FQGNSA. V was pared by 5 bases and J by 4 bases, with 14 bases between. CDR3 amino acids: CASSPTQGAYGYTF. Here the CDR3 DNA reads TGTGCCAGCAGCCCGACACAGGGAGCCTATGGCTACACCTTC. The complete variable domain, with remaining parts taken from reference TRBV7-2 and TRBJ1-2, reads GAGVSQSPSNKVTEKGKDVELRCDPISGHTALYWYRQSLGQGLEFLIYFQGNSAPDKSGLPSDRFSAERTGGSVSTLTIQRTQQEDSAVYLCASSPTQGAYGYTFGSGTRLTVV.

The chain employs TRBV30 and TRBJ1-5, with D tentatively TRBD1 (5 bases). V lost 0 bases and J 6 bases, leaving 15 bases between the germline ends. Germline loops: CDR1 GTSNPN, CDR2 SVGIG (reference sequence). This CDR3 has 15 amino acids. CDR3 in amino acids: CAWSVRYQGGQPQHF. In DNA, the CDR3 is TGTGCCTGGAGTGTACGGTATCAGGGAGGTCAGCCCCAGCATTTT.

Here the CDR3 reads CASSLGSGKGTDTQYF. The CDR3 bases are TGTGCCAGCAGCTTGGGTAGCGGGAAGGGGACAGATACGCAGTATTTT. The chain is built from TRBV5-4 and TRBJ2-3, with 8 positions matching TRBD2. Germline V gene sequence: CDR1 SGHNT, CDR2 YYREEE (reference sequence). The CDR3 is made up of 16 amino acids. J lost 3 bases, V lost 0 bases, and 6 bases had no gene match.

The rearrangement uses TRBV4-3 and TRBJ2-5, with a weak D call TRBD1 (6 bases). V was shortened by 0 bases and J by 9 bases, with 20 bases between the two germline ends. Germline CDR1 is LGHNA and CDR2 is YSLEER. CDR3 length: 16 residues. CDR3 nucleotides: TGCGCCAGCAGCCAAGATCTGGAGACAGGTCTTGCGGCCCAGTACTTC. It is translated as CASSQDLETGLAAQYF.

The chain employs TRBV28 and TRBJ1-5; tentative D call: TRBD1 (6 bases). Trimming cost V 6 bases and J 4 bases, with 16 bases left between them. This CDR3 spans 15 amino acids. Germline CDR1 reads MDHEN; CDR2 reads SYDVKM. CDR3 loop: CASSLSGTTNQPQHF. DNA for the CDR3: TGTGCCAGCAGCTTGAGCGGGACAACAAATCAGCCCCAGCATTTT.

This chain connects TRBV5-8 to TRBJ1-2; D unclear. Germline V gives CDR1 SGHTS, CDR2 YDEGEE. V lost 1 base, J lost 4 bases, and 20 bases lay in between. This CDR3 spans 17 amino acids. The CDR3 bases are TGTGCCAGCAGCTTGATCGCCCCCGGGAGCAGCTCCTATGGCTACACCTTC. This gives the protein CASSLIAPGSSSYGYTF.

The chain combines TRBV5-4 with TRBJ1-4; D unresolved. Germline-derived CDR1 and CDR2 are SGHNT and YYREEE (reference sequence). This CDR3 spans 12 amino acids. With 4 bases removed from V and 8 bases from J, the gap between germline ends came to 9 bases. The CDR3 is CASSTRSEKLFF. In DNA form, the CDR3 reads TGTGCCAGCAGCACCCGGAGCGAAAAACTGTTTTTT.

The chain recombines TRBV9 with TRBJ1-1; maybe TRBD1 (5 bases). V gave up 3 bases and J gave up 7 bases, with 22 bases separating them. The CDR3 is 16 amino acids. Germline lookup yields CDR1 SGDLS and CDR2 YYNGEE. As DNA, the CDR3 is TGTGCCAGCAGCGGCAAGACGGGGGTACAGATCCGTGAAGCTTTCTTT. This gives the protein CASSGKTGVQIREAFF.

The CDR3 region is CASSLGTSGRAWYEQYF. CDR3 coding DNA: TGTGCCAGCAGCTTAGGGACTAGCGGGAGGGCCTGGTACGAGCAGTACTTC. This chain uses TRBV11-2 with TRBJ2-7, with 15 bases matching TRBD2. This CDR3 contains 17 residues. V gave up 1 base and J gave up 4 bases; unmatched junction bases: 5. Germline CDR1 reads SGHAT; CDR2 reads FQNNGV.

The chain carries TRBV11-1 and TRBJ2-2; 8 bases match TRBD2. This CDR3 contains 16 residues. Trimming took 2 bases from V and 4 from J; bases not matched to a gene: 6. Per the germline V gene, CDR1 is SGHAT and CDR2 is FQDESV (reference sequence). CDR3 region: CASSLTGGQSTGELFF. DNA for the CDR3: TGTGCCAGCAGCTTAACGGGAGGGCAGAGCACCGGGGAGCTGTTTTTT. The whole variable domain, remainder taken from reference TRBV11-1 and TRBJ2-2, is EAEVAQSPRYKITEKSQAVAFWCDPISGHATLYWYRQILGQGPELLVQFQDESVVDDSQLPKDRFSAERLKGVDSTLKIQPAELGDSAMYLCASSLTGGQSTGELFFGEGSRLTVL.

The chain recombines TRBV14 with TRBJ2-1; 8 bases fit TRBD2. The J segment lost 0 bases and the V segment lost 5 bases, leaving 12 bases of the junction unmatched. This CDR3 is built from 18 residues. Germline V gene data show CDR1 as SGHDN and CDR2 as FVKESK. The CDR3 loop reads CASSSRDGREGSYNEQFF. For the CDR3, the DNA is TGTGCCAGCAGCTCCCGGGACGGGAGGGAGGGCTCCTACAATGAGCAGTTCTTC.